Listed below are T cell receptor beta chains from one sample, sequenced in a study of T-cell reconstitution after alpha-beta-depleted transplantation in children. TCRdb ran MiXCR on the PCR reads and lists one entry per CDR3 protein. Of roughly 200,000 distinct CDR3 sequences in the sample, roughly 7.5% were seen once. This material consisted of PBMCs from the stem cell graft donor, taken from the stem cell graft. These receptors all stem from a human donor who donated a stem cell graft to a child with Wiskott-Aldrich syndrome. Both conserved end residues are part of each CDR3. A D gene is named only where the DNA matches it firmly. Clone size is given as once, few, many, or a class for an expanded clone.

clone size,D gene,J gene,V gene,CDR3 DNA,CDR3 protein
many,TRBD2,TRBJ2-3,TRBV29-1,TGCAGCGTCGTGGGGACTAGCGGGAGACCTTCTACAGATACGCAGTATTTT,CSVVGTSGRPSTDTQYF
few,TRBD1,TRBJ1-1,TRBV15,TGTGCCACCAGCAGACCACCCCGGGACAGGGAAAGTGGAGGGAACACTGAAGCTTTCTTT,CATSRPPRDRESGGNTEAFF
many,TRBD1,TRBJ1-2,TRBV4-1,TGCGCCAGCAGCCATAGGGACAGGGAGGCGCGTGGCTACACCTTC,CASSHRDREARGYTF
many,TRBD1,TRBJ2-3,TRBV12-3/TRBV12-4,TGTGCCAGCAGTTGGGACAGCGACCAACCCACAGATACGCAGTATTTT,CASSWDSDQPTDTQYF
many,NA,TRBJ1-5,TRBV5-1,TGCGCCAGCAGCTGGGAACGACAGCCCCAGCATTTT,CASSWERQPQHF
many,TRBD2,TRBJ2-3,TRBV4-3,TGCGCCAGCAGCCAAGATTTAGCGGGAGGCACAGATACGCAGTATTTT,CASSQDLAGGTDTQYF
many,TRBD2,TRBJ2-1,TRBV7-8,TGTGCCAGCAGCTCAGTAATAGCGGGAATTATAGCAGAGAGCTCCTACAATGAGCAGTTCTTC,CASSSVIAGIIAESSYNEQFF
many,NA,TRBJ2-7,TRBV2,TGTGCCAGCATCCGAGCGGGTAGAGACGAGCAGTACTTC,CASIRAGRDEQYF
many,NA,TRBJ2-3,TRBV5-6,TGTGCCAGCAGCGGTGACAGAACAGATACGCAGTATTTT,CASSGDRTDTQYF
many,TRBD1,TRBJ1-5,TRBV5-1,TGCGCCAGCAGCTTGACAGGGGGCGGTCAGCCCCAGCATTTT,CASSLTGGGQPQHF